Following are 22 T cell receptor beta chains from one sample sequenced in a study of human T cells and chemical hapten exposure. TCRdb reprocessed the RACE reads with MiXCR, giving one entry per CDR3 protein. The table lists roughly 380,000 distinct CDR3 sequences, less than 6.5% of them singletons. Regarding time point: pre-sensitization, week 0. The treatment denotes: therapeutic diphenylcyclopropenone sensitization with weekly scalp DPC. The source was whole blood, collected in connection with sensitization to the hapten diphenylcyclopropenone (DPC). The source of these receptors is a woman aged 45-60 years with alopecia areata. Some clones in this sample may be carry-over from other donors' samples.

This clonotype was counted ten times or more. J is TRBJ2-5 and V is TRBV29-1; D may match TRBD1 or TRBD2 (5 bases each). CDR1 SQVTM and CDR2 ANQGSEA come from the germline V gene. V was trimmed by 1 base and J by 5 bases, leaving 14 bases between them. This CDR3 has 14 residues. CDR3 protein: CSVEAGTVGETQYF. The CDR3, as DNA: TGCAGCGTTGAAGCCGGGACGGTCGGGGAGACCCAGTACTTC. Full variable domain (rest looked up from reference TRBV29-1 and TRBJ2-5): SAVISQKPSRDICQRGTSLTIQCQVDSQVTMMFWYRQQPGQSLTLIATANQGSEATYESGFVIDKFPISRPNLTFSTLTVSNMSPEDSSIYLCSVEAGTVGETQYFGPGTRLLVL.

This chain joins TRBV6-2 or TRBV6-3 and TRBJ1-5; D is ambiguous. This CDR3 region has 15 residues. Germline loops: CDR1 MNHEY, CDR2 SVGEGT. V lost 1 base to trimming and J lost 0 bases, with 7 bases between them. CDR3 sequence (DNA): TGTGCCAGCAGTTACTTGGATATTAGCAATCAGCCCCAGCATTTT. The encoded protein is CASSYLDISNQPQHF.

This clonotype occurred many times. This sequence joins TRBV6-5 and TRBJ1-5; D uncertain. The germline V gene has CDR1 MNHEY and CDR2 SVGAGI. There are 14 residues in the CDR3. Trimming removed 0 bases at V and 3 bases at J, with 6 bases between. CDR3 region: CASSYSVNNQPQHF. CDR3 sequence (DNA): TGTGCCAGCAGTTACTCAGTTAACAATCAGCCCCAGCATTTT.

This clonotype has at least ten counts. This chain links TRBV6-1 with TRBJ2-5; the D is unclear. Germline values: CDR1 MNHNS, CDR2 SASEGT. V was clipped by 3 bases and J by 5 bases, with 4 bases between them. The length of the CDR3 is 11 residues. The CDR3 spells CASSDLETQYF. The CDR3 nucleotides are TGTGCCAGCAGTGACCTTGAGACCCAGTACTTC.

This clonotype appeared many times. The chain has TRBV6-2 or TRBV6-3 and TRBJ2-1; a weak D match, TRBD1 (5 bases). This CDR3 spans 16 amino acids. Germline V gene sequence: CDR1 MNHEY, CDR2 SVGEGT. Trimming stripped 0 bases from V and 7 bases from J, with 16 bases between. CDR3 nucleotides: TGTGCCAGCAGTTACTCGATGCAGGGTCTGAGGAATGAGCAGTTCTTC. Translated, it gives CASSYSMQGLRNEQFF.

This clonotype was seen many times. The V gene is TRBV10-3, the J gene TRBJ2-7; 8 bases are shared with TRBD1. V trimming: 1 base; J trimming: 6 bases; junction bases outside the gene matches: 5. The CDR3 spans 14 residues. Germline CDR1 reads ENHRY; CDR2 reads SYGVKD. The CDR3 spells CAISEYGQGSEQYF. The CDR3 coding sequence is TGTGCCATCAGTGAGTACGGACAGGGCTCCGAGCAGTACTTC.

This clonotype was seen a few times. The V gene is TRBV18, the J gene TRBJ2-1; TRBD2 matches 10 bases. The germline gives CDR1 KGHSH, CDR2 LQKENI. V dropped 0 bases and J dropped 7; count of bases not matched to a gene: 12. This CDR3 spans 18 amino acids. For the CDR3, the DNA is TGTGCCAGCTCACCACCGGGAGCGGGGGGGCTGCTTCTGAATGAGCAGTTCTTC. It specifies CASSPPGAGGLLLNEQFF.

This clonotype was detected ten times or more. This chain uses TRBV10-3 with TRBJ2-7, with D hard to call. V shed 0 bases and J shed 6 bases, with 6 bases lying between them. The CDR3 totals 12 residues. Germline CDR1 and CDR2: ENHRY and SYGVKD. The CDR3 sequence: CAISESSSEQYF. CDR3 DNA: TGTGCCATCAGTGAGTCGAGCTCCGAGCAGTACTTC.

This clonotype has a count of ten or more. The chain carries TRBV28 and TRBJ1-5, with TRBD1 as a possible D gene (5 bases). Trimming removed 3 bases at V and 7 bases at J, with 16 bases between. Germline CDR1 reads MDHEN; CDR2 reads SYDVKM. The CDR3 has 15 amino acids. This chain's CDR3 is CASSFMRAGTQPQHF. DNA for the CDR3: TGTGCCAGCAGTTTTATGAGGGCAGGGACGCAGCCCCAGCATTTT.

This clonotype was observed a few times. The CDR3 region has the DNA TGCGCCAGCAGCTTAAATCCTCCGACAGATACGCAGTATTTT. It yields the protein CASSLNPPTDTQYF. The rearrangement links TRBV5-1 to TRBJ2-3, with D uncertain. The CDR3 runs to 14 residues. With 2 bases removed from V and 3 bases from J, the gap between germline ends came to 10 bases. Germline V gene lookup returns CDR1 SGHRS and CDR2 YFSETQ.

CDR3 nucleotide sequence: TGTGCCAGCAGCGTAGCAGAGGACTACGAGCAGTACTTC. This codes for CASSVAEDYEQYF. The gene calls are TRBV9 and TRBJ2-7; D not certain. There are 13 residues in the CDR3. From germline, CDR1 is SGDLS and CDR2 YYNGEE. The germline V and J ends were trimmed by 0 bases and 3 bases, with 7 bases remaining between them.

This clonotype was counted at least ten times. This chain joins TRBV28 and TRBJ1-3; D is perhaps TRBD1 (6 bases). Germline CDR1 reads MDHEN; CDR2 reads SYDVKM. V was clipped by 3 bases and J by 0 bases, with 18 bases between them. The CDR3 length is 18 residues. CDR3 loop: CASSFMGNRDTSGNTIYF. CDR3 bases: TGTGCCAGCAGTTTTATGGGAAACCGGGACACCTCTGGAAACACCATATATTTT.

This clonotype was seen at least ten times. The CDR3 sequence is CASSVVSGGVQETQYF. DNA for the CDR3: TGTGCCAGCAGCGTAGTCAGCGGGGGGGTCCAAGAGACCCAGTACTTC. This chain uses TRBV9 with TRBJ2-5; 10 nucleotides line up with TRBD2. J was trimmed by 1 base and V by 0 bases; bases with no gene match: 3. CDR1 and CDR2 from the germline V gene are SGDLS and YYNGEE. The CDR3 runs 16 residues.

This clonotype was observed a handful of times. V usage is TRBV10-3 and J usage is TRBJ2-7; 8 bases line up with TRBD1. The CDR3 is 14 residues long. Losses at the gene ends were 3 bases for V and 3 bases for J; bases not matched to a gene: 4. Germline-derived CDR1 and CDR2 are ENHRY and SYGVKD. The CDR3 bases are TGTGCCATCAGTGACCGAGACAGGGGCTACGAGCAGTACTTC. Amino acid sequence: CAISDRDRGYEQYF.

In its sample, this clonotype was seen a few times. J is TRBJ2-5 and V is TRBV12-2; the table assigns TRBD2, which was not confirmed against the DNA. TRBV12-2 is listed as a pseudogene. CDR3 size: 15 residues. In DNA form, the CDR3 reads TGTGCAAGTCGCCCTCGAGGGAGGCCAAAGGTGACCCAGTACTTC. Amino acid sequence: CASRPRGRPKVTQYF.

This clonotype was detected a few times. The genes are TRBV10-2 and TRBJ1-5, with TRBD1 identical over 11 bases. Germline CDR1 is WSHSY and CDR2 is SAAADI. CDR3 length equals 13 residues. The V and J ends lost 6 bases and 12 bases, in that order; junction bases with no gene match: 7. For the CDR3, the DNA is TGCGCCAGCAGCGGTGGGACAGGGGGACTCCAGCATTTT. Translating it yields CASSGGTGGLQHF.

This clonotype was observed many times. The CDR3 sequence is CASSPLSAGGRNEQFF. In DNA, the CDR3 is TGCGCCAGCAGCCCCCTGTCTGCGGGAGGAAGGAATGAGCAGTTCTTC. The chain combines TRBV5-1 with TRBJ2-1; TRBD2 agrees at 8 bases. This CDR3 region has 16 residues. Trimming cost V 4 bases and J 7 bases; bases outside gene matches: 13. Germline values: CDR1 SGHRS, CDR2 YFSETQ.

The table lists this clonotype with many counts. The V and J genes are TRBV12-5 and TRBJ2-5; TRBD2 aligns across 11 bases. Looked up from germline, CDR1 is LGHNT and CDR2 is FRNRAP. The V gene end was trimmed by 1 base and the J gene end by 5 bases; junction bases not matched to a gene: 18. The CDR3 has 20 amino acids. CDR3 residues: CASGLAPLYSGGAGAETQYF. CDR3 in DNA: TGTGCTAGTGGTTTGGCGCCCCTGTATAGCGGGGGGGCCGGAGCGGAGACCCAGTACTTC.

The chain links TRBV10-2 to TRBJ1-3; possible D gene TRBD1, 5 bases. CDR3 length equals 14 residues. The germline V gene has CDR1 WSHSY and CDR2 SAAADI. V shed 8 bases and J shed 0 bases, with 11 bases lying between them. The CDR3 DNA reads TGCGCCAGCTGGGACGGCAACTCTGGAAACACCATATATTTT. This translates into CASWDGNSGNTIYF.

The rearrangement uses TRBV29-1 and TRBJ2-7; the D is unclear. Trimming cost V 7 bases and J 2 bases, with 21 bases left between them. CDR1 SQVTM and CDR2 ANQGSEA come from the germline V gene. The CDR3 contains 15 residues. The CDR3 coding sequence is TGCAGCGCAAATGGGTCGGAACCTCCCCCCTACGAGCAGTACTTC. It codes for CSANGSEPPPYEQYF.

V and J are TRBV6-5 and TRBJ2-3; the D is unclear. This CDR3 is 16 amino acids long. V was shortened by 7 bases and J by 4 bases, with 21 bases between the two germline ends. Germline CDR1 MNHEY, CDR2 SVGAGI. The DNA for the CDR3 is TGTGCCAGCACTAAACGGTCGCCGGTGGGCCCAGATACGCAGTATTTT. Protein product: CASTKRSPVGPDTQYF.

This rearrangement joins TRBV12-3 or TRBV12-4 to TRBJ2-3; D might be TRBD1 (7 bases). This CDR3 is 13 amino acids long. V lost 8 bases and J 4 bases, leaving 13 bases between the germline ends. The CDR3 nucleotides are TGTGCCAGCCGTAGCGGACAGGCAGATACGCAGTATTTT. It is translated as CASRSGQADTQYF.